The 27 T cell receptor beta chains listed next were all sequenced from one sample in a study of blood T cell repertoires in COVID-19. Assay: immunoSEQ multiplex PCR; the TCRdb copy retains only in-frame clones and omits some. The repertoire includes 130,000 or so clones, approximately 77% of them detected once, and 20% to 25% sits in the top ten. What was sequenced was peripheral blood. The receptors come from a man older than 75 with acute or convalescent COVID-19.

This clone appeared a single time. V is TRBV6-1 and J is TRBJ2-3, with TRBD2 matching over 10 bases. V lost 2 bases, J lost 3 bases, and 8 bases stayed unmatched. Germline V gene sequence: CDR1 MNHNS, CDR2 SASEGT. The CDR3 runs to 17 residues. This CDR3 is CASSELVAGGPTDTQYF. In nucleotides, the CDR3 is TGTGCCAGCAGTGAACTTGTAGCGGGGGGCCCTACAGATACGCAGTATTTT.

The chain employs TRBV5-5 and TRBJ2-2; D is unresolved. Trimming shortened V by 0 bases and J by 1 base, and 7 bases separated the two germline ends. CDR1 and CDR2 (germline): SGHKS, YYEKEE (reference sequence). The CDR3 loop spans 15 amino acids. For the CDR3, the DNA is TGTGCCAGCAGCTTGGTGCAACAGAACACCGGGGAGCTGTTTTTT. This translates into CASSLVQQNTGELFF.

This clone was seen once. V is TRBV2 and J is TRBJ1-3; no clear D. This CDR3 is built from 15 residues. The germline V gene has CDR1 SNHLY and CDR2 FYNNEI. With 4 bases removed from V and 0 bases from J, the gap between germline ends came to 10 bases. This CDR3 reads CASSGRRVSGNTIYF. The CDR3 DNA reads as TGTGCCAGCAGTGGACGGAGAGTCTCTGGAAACACCATATATTTT.

The chain's CDR3 is CASSLQGPESPLHF. The CDR3, as DNA: TGCGCCAGCAGCTTACAGGGCCCGGAGTCCCCCCTCCACTTT. The rearrangement links TRBV5-1 to TRBJ1-6, with D tentatively TRBD1 (6 bases). Germline CDR1 reads SGHRS; CDR2 reads YFSETQ. Between the trimmed V and J ends, which lost 2 bases and 13 bases, there was a span of 16 bases. The CDR3 spans 14 residues.

The gene calls are TRBV7-9 and TRBJ2-7; D possibly corresponds to TRBD2 (5 bases). Trimming removed 1 base from V and 6 bases from J, with 10 bases in between. The germline gives CDR1 SEHNR, CDR2 FQNEAQ (reference sequence). The CDR3 extends over 13 amino acids. The CDR3 coding sequence is TGTGCCAGCAGCTTAGACGGCGGAGGCGAGCAGTACTTC. Amino acids: CASSLDGGGEQYF.

The chain employs TRBV6-6 and TRBJ2-7; D perhaps matches TRBD2 (5 bases). This CDR3 has 14 amino acids. V lost 4 bases to trimming and J lost 1 base, with 11 bases between them. Per germline, CDR1 MNHNY and CDR2 SVGAGI (reference sequence). CDR3 DNA sequence: TGTGCCAGCAGTTCGGGAATGATTTCCTACGAGCAGTACTTC. It is translated as CASSSGMISYEQYF.

This clone was detected a few times. The chain has TRBV2 and TRBJ1-6, with a possible D match to TRBD1 (5 bases). There are 15 residues in the CDR3. Germline lookup yields CDR1 SNHLY and CDR2 FYNNEI. Between the trimmed V and J ends, which lost 6 bases and 4 bases, there was a span of 13 bases. The DNA for the CDR3 is TGTGCCAGCAGAGGACCGACAGTTTATAATTCACCCCTCCACTTT. Its protein is CASRGPTVYNSPLHF.

The chain has TRBV9 and TRBJ2-1, with a weak D call TRBD1 (5 bases). The V and J ends lost 4 bases and 0 bases respectively, with 14 bases between them. This CDR3 comprises 16 residues. The germline V gene encodes CDR1 SGDLS and CDR2 YYNGEE. In DNA, the CDR3 is TGTGCCAGCAGCTTCCAGGGTGCCGACTCCTACAATGAGCAGTTCTTC. Amino acids: CASSFQGADSYNEQFF.

This clone was seen ten or more times. The CDR3 loop is CASNSNTGVNTGELFF. CDR3 coding DNA: TGTGCCAGCAACTCTAACACGGGGGTCAACACCGGGGAGCTGTTTTTT. This chain joins TRBV3-1 (or the pseudogene TRBV3-2) and TRBJ2-2, with a possible D match to TRBD2 (6 bases). The CDR3 has 16 residues. Trimming removed 7 bases from V and 2 bases from J, with 17 bases in between. Germline CDR1 LGHDT, CDR2 YNNKEL (reference sequence).

This clone was found many times. The V gene is TRBV4-3, the J gene TRBJ1-6; D not resolved. Trimming cost V 0 bases and J 0 bases, with 12 bases left between them. The germline V gene has CDR1 LGHNA and CDR2 YSLEER. This CDR3 region has 18 residues. The DNA for the CDR3 is TGCGCCAGCAGCCAAGATCCCCCCGGTAGCTCCTATAATTCACCCCTCCACTTT. Its protein is CASSQDPPGSSYNSPLHF.

The chain has TRBV6-5 and TRBJ2-5; 8 bases are shared with TRBD1. Germline V CDR1 and CDR2: MNHEY, SVGAGI. This CDR3 contains 13 residues. J was trimmed by 2 bases and V by 6 bases; bases with no gene match: 2. The CDR3 protein is CASRQGDQETQYF. CDR3 nucleotides: TGTGCCAGCAGACAGGGGGATCAAGAGACCCAGTACTTC.

The chain combines TRBV9 with TRBJ2-3, with D possibly being TRBD2 (6 bases). V was pared by 3 bases and J by 1 base, with 15 bases between. CDR3 length equals 16 residues. From germline, CDR1 is SGDLS and CDR2 YYNGEE. This CDR3 is CASSAIPRGGTDTQYF. The CDR3 DNA sequence: TGTGCCAGCAGCGCTATCCCCCGCGGGGGCACAGATACGCAGTATTTT.

This clone was recorded many times. The rearrangement uses TRBV29-1 and TRBJ1-2; TRBD1 matches at 7 bases. J gave up 8 bases and V 3 bases, and 9 bases lay outside the gene matches. Germline V gene sequence: CDR1 SQVTM, CDR2 ANQGSEA. The CDR3 length is 13 residues. The CDR3 DNA follows: TGCAGCGTTGACAAGGGGGCCCCGGAGGGCTACACCTTC. Translation: CSVDKGAPEGYTF.

The V call is TRBV10-3, the J call TRBJ1-2; D is undetermined. CDR1 and CDR2 (germline): ENHRY, SYGVKD. V lost 4 bases to trimming and J lost 3 bases, with 12 bases between them. The CDR3 covers 14 residues. The CDR3: CAISVTQEYYGYTF. The CDR3 DNA is TGTGCCATCAGTGTCACTCAAGAGTACTATGGCTACACCTTC.

The CDR3 DNA reads TGCGCCAGCAGTCATTCTGGGGGACAGGGGGCAGGGGATACGCAGTATTTT. Residues: CASSHSGGQGAGDTQYF. V is TRBV23-1 and J is TRBJ2-3; 12 positions agree with TRBD1. TRBV23-1 is designated an ORF whose function remains uncertain. The junction had 10 bases not matched to a gene; V was cut back by 3 bases and J by 6 bases. The CDR3 has 17 amino acids.

V is TRBV2 and J is TRBJ2-7, with 8 nucleotides matching TRBD1. J lost 12 bases, V lost 5 bases, and 6 bases had no gene match. The CDR3 consists of 11 residues. From germline, CDR1 is SNHLY and CDR2 FYNNEI. The DNA of the CDR3 is TGTGCCAGCAGTCAGACAGGGGCTGCGTACTTC. Translating it yields CASSQTGAAYF.

The rearrangement links TRBV5-1 to TRBJ2-1; D is perhaps TRBD2 (5 bases). Trimming cost V 5 bases and J 0 bases, with 12 bases left between them. The CDR3 loop spans 15 amino acids. Germline CDR1 is SGHRS and CDR2 is YFSETQ. CDR3 sequence: CASSPGLSSYNEQFF. The CDR3 nucleotides are TGCGCCAGCAGTCCTGGACTCAGCTCCTACAATGAGCAGTTCTTC.

The rearrangement links TRBV5-1 to TRBJ2-1, with 7 bases identical to TRBD1. The germline gives CDR1 SGHRS, CDR2 YFSETQ. Trimming removed 4 bases from V and 3 bases from J; junction bases left unmatched: 7. This CDR3 has 15 residues. In DNA form, the CDR3 reads TGCGCCAGCAGCACCCAGGACAGGAACTACAATGAGCAGTTCTTC. It encodes CASSTQDRNYNEQFF.

V is TRBV18 and J is TRBJ1-2, with D uncertain. CDR1 KGHSH and CDR2 LQKENI come from the germline V gene. The V gene lost 7 bases and the J gene lost 6 bases, with 12 bases spanning the gap. The CDR3 is 12 amino acids. CDR3 nucleotide sequence: TGTGCCAGCTTCCGGGAAAGAAATGGCTACACCTTC. Translating gives CASFRERNGYTF.

The CDR3 region is CASSPFSIGLAAGNTIYF. CDR3 bases: TGTGCCAGCTCACCATTCTCAATAGGACTAGCCGCAGGAAACACCATATATTTT. This sequence joins TRBV18 and TRBJ1-3; D not resolved. Germline CDR1 and CDR2: KGHSH and LQKENI. The CDR3 spans 18 residues. V was pared by 2 bases and J by 4 bases, with 21 bases between.

The chain uses TRBV7-2 and TRBJ1-5; D uncertain. The germline V and J ends were trimmed by 1 base and 4 bases, with 8 bases remaining between them. This CDR3 is built from 14 residues. Germline V gene data show CDR1 as SGHTA and CDR2 as FQGNSA. As DNA, the CDR3 is TGTGCCAGCAGCTTAGGAGCCGGGAATCAGCCCCAGCATTTT. This translates into CASSLGAGNQPQHF.

V and J are TRBV6-6 and TRBJ1-1, with D perhaps matching TRBD1 (6 bases). CDR3 size: 15 residues. The germline V and J ends were trimmed by 6 bases and 0 bases, with 14 bases remaining between them. CDR1 and CDR2 (germline): MNHNY, SVGAGI (reference sequence). Here the CDR3 reads CASSKTQGLNTEAFF. In DNA, the CDR3 is TGTGCCAGCAGCAAAACCCAGGGGTTGAACACTGAAGCTTTCTTT.

The chain carries TRBV5-6 and TRBJ1-2; 9 nucleotides agree with TRBD1. V dropped 4 bases and J dropped 0; count of bases not matched to a gene: 4. The CDR3 is made up of 15 amino acids. The V gene's germline CDR1 is SGHDT and CDR2 YYEEEE. CDR3 coding DNA: TGTGCCAGCAGCGTCAGACAGGGGGCTAACTATGGCTACACCTTC. Translated: CASSVRQGANYGYTF.

This chain links TRBV19 with TRBJ2-1; no definite D call. Germline CDR1 and CDR2: LNHDA and SQIVND (reference sequence). The CDR3 consists of 16 residues. The V end was cut by 1 base, the J end by 2 bases, with 12 bases between. CDR3 amino acids: CASSIVHSQTYNEQFF. The CDR3 nucleotides are TGTGCCAGTAGTATAGTGCACAGTCAAACCTACAATGAGCAGTTCTTC.

This chain's CDR3 is CASSNRAGDTQYF. CDR3 DNA sequence: TGTGCCAGTAGTAACAGGGCTGGGGATACGCAGTATTTT. This chain uses TRBV19 with TRBJ2-3; D may be TRBD1 (6 bases). This CDR3 is 13 amino acids long. Germline CDR1 LNHDA, CDR2 SQIVND (reference sequence). V lost 4 bases and J lost 6, with 11 bases in between.

The chain recombines TRBV10-3 with TRBJ1-2; 7 bases align to TRBD1. This CDR3 is built from 14 residues. V lost 7 bases to trimming and J lost 0 bases; unmatched junction nucleotides: 5. Germline CDR1 reads ENHRY; CDR2 reads SYGVKD. Here the CDR3 DNA reads TGTGCCATCACTACAGGACAGGCTAACTATGGCTACACCTTC. This sequence encodes CAITTGQANYGYTF.

Only one count was recorded for this clone. This rearrangement joins TRBV4-3 to TRBJ1-2; weak D call: TRBD1 (5 bases). The V end was cut by 4 bases, the J end by 4 bases, with 16 bases between. The CDR3 is 15 amino acids. Germline CDR1 reads LGHNA; CDR2 reads YSLEER. CDR3 DNA: TGCGCCAGCAGCCTTAATTTGGACATATTCTATGGCTACACCTTC. Protein product: CASSLNLDIFYGYTF.